Sequencing of this T cell receptor (beta chain) was carried out in a study of blood T cells in healthy people across ages. Ten milliliters of peripheral blood were drawn from each donor. The CDR3 length is 15 residues. Germline loops: CDR1 MDHEN, CDR2 SYDVKM. It was with a sample-barcoded 5' primer and a J-beta primer mix that a second PCR of about 7 to 12 cycles was run. TCRdb itself ran the 5' RACE reads through MiXCR, one entry per CDR3 protein. This table holds about 680,000 distinct CDR3 sequences, 45% to 50% found once. Specimen: blood. This receptor was identified in a woman aged 55-69 years in good health. The chain recombines TRBV28 with TRBJ2-7, with 8 bases identical to TRBD2. TRBJ2-5 explains the end of the DNA better; the J call may be wrong. The DNA of the CDR3 is TGTGCCAGCAGCCAGGGACGAGCGGGAGTGGAGACCCAGTACTTC. Protein product: CASSQGRAGVETQYF.